This T cell receptor (beta chain) is drawn from a study of blood T cell repertoires in COVID-19 (dated by TCRdb to 2019 to 2021). Study-level background: Samples covering the acute and convalescent phases of COVID-19 were provided by collaborators in the United States, Italy and Spain. The material from the prospective study consisted of cDNA or gDNA derived from T cells, B-cell-depleted T cells, or PBMCs. Subjects who had been exposed to COVID-19, were actively infected with it, or had recovered from it provided the deeply sampled blood TCRbeta repertoires that made up the dataset. The repertoires were made available in a free public database intended to serve as a resource for research on the immune response to SARS-CoV-2. The samples were drawn from two sources: the first 160 participants of the ongoing ImmuneRACE study, and fewer than 1,500 subjects contributed by 6 global collaborators. A de-identified subject ID, COVID-19 status, age in years and sex were almost always included in the sample metadata. HLA class I and class II types, where available, came from metadata supplied by the sample provider rather than from assay-based typing.

From the germline V gene, CDR1 is SQVTM and CDR2 is ANQGSEA. There are 13 amino acids in the CDR3, from cysteine to phenylalanine inclusive. Just CDR3 DNA is preserved here, 39 bases in frame from base 1. V loses 5 bases of germline sequence and J loses 5 bases, and the interval between the two ends is 15 bases. What the research found in general, with its limitations: Clinical and demographic metadata were provided uncurated, with the amount varying by source and participant.

The collaborating institutions used their own protocols to collect whole blood in K2EDTA tubes. For TCRbeta analysis, collaborators shipped samples in one of three forms: frozen whole blood, isolated PBMCs, or DNA extracted from either of those sample types. TCRbeta CDR3 regions were amplified from genomic DNA by means of the immunoSEQ Assay, a bias-controlled multiplex PCR. On the study's bioinformatics: Within the assay, amplification of reference gene primers was used to estimate how many nucleated cells each sample contained. To quantify the absolute abundance of each unique TCRbeta CDR3 rearrangement, sequence reads were collapsed and filtered. Productive Simpson clonality was computed per sample as the square root of Simpson's diversity index over productive rearrangements. Held by TCRdb, this immuneACCESS table contains in-frame sequences only and omits some clones. Under half of the omission traces to an unresolved V gene where checked; the cause of the rest is unknown. V, J and clone size are those of that table, while D and trimming were read from the DNA. The sample table records 190,000 or so clones; nearly 90% of these occur just once. The leading ten clones occupy 0.6% to 0.8% of the sample.

For this clone: The specificity of this receptor is unknown. Within one base of it there is no much larger clone, and no base qualities were kept.

The TCR originated in a man aged 45 to 65 with acute or convalescent COVID-19. The material sequenced was peripheral blood. The chain is made from TRBV29-1 and TRBJ2-5; TRBD2 is a possible D gene, resting on 6 matching bases. The DNA is TGCAGCGTTCTAGGAGTTGGGGGGGAGACCCAGTACTTC. Its amino acids are CSVLGVGGETQYF.